This T cell receptor (beta chain) originates from a study of shared clonotypes between healthy human individuals. Study-wide findings and caveats: A handful of donors held about 5% of naive CD4 clonotypes in common.

Assay used: immunoSEQ multiplex PCR; TCRdb lists only in-frame clones, some missing. The sample yields about 2.5 million clones, 85% to 95% seen once. In regard to this clone: Its antigen is unknown.

The clonotype originates from a man younger than 35 in good health. Some clones in this sample may be carry-over from other donors' samples. Specimen: naive CD4+ T cells from PBMCs. As to subset: CD45RA+ positively selected.

In DNA, the CDR3 is TGTGCCAGCACCACCCGAGGGGACACAAATTCACCCCTCCACTTT. This translates into CASTTRGDTNSPLHF. The rearrangement uses TRBV27 and TRBJ1-6, with D possibly TRBD1 on 6 matching bases. This CDR3 spans 15 amino acids. V dropped 7 bases and J dropped 7 bases, with 17 bases sitting between them. The germline gives CDR1 MNHEY, CDR2 SMNVEV (reference sequence).